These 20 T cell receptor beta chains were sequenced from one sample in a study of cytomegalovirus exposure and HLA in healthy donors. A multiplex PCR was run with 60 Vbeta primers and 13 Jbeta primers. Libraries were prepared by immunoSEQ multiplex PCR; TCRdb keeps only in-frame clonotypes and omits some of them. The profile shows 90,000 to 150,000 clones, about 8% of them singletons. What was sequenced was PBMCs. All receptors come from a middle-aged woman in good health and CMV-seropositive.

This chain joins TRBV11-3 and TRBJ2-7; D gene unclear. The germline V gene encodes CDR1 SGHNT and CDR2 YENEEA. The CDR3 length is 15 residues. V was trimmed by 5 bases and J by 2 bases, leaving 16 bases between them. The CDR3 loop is CASSRKFGGPYEQYF. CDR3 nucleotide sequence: TGTGCCAGCAGCCGAAAGTTCGGCGGTCCCTACGAGCAGTACTTC.

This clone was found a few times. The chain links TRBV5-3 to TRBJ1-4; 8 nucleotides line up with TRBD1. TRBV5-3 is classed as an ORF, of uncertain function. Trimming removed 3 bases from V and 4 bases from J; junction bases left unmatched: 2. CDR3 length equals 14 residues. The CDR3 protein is CARSWTGCNEKLFF. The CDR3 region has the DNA TGTGCCAGAAGCTGGACAGGGTGTAATGAAAAACTGTTTTTT.

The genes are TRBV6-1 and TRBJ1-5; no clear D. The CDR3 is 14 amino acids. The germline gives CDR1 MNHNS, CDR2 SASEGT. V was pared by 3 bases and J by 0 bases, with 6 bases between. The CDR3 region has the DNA TGTGCCAGCAGTGACGGTCATAGCAATCAGCCCCAGCATTTT. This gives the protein CASSDGHSNQPQHF.

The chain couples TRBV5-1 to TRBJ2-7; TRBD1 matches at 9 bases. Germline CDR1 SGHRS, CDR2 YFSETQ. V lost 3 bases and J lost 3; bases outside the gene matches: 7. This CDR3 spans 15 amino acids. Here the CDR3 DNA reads TGCGCCAGCAGCTGGGGGACAGGGAAGGGCTACGAGCAGTACTTC. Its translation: CASSWGTGKGYEQYF.

This chain's CDR3 is CASSRRRLDTDTQYF. In nucleotides, the CDR3 is TGTGCCAGCAGCCGAAGGCGCCTAGACACAGATACGCAGTATTTT. The V gene is TRBV6-1, the J gene TRBJ2-3; D is unresolved. The CDR3 extends over 15 amino acids. V shed 6 bases and J shed 2 bases, with 15 bases lying between them. The V gene's germline CDR1 is MNHNS and CDR2 SASEGT.

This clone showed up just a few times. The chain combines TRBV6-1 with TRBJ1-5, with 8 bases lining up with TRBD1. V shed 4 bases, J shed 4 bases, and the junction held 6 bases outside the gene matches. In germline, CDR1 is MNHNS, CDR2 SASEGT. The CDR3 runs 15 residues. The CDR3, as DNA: TGTGCCAGCAGTGCCCTATACAGGGGGAATCAGCCCCAGCATTTT. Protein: CASSALYRGNQPQHF.

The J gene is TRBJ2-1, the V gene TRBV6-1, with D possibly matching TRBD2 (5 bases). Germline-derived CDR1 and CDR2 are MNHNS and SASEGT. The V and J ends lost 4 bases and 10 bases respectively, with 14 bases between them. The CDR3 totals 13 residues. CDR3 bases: TGTGCCAGCAGTGTTCTACGGGATTCAGAGCAGTTCTTC. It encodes CASSVLRDSEQFF.

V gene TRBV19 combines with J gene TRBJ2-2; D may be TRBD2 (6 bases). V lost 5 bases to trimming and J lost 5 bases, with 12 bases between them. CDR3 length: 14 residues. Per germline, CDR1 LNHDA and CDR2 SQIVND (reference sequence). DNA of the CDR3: TGTGCCAGTAGTGGGCCCGCGGGGACCGGGGAGCTGTTTTTT. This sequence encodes CASSGPAGTGELFF.

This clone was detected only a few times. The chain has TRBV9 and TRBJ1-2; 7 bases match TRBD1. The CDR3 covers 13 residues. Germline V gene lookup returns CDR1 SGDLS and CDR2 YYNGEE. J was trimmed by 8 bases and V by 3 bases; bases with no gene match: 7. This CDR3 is CASSALQGVGYTF. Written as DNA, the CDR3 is TGTGCCAGCAGCGCCCTCCAGGGGGTGGGCTACACCTTC.

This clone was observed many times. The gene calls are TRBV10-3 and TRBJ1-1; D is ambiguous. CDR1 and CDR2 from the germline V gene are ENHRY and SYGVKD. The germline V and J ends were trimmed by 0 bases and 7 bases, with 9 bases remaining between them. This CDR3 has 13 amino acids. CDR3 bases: TGTGCCATCAGTGAGTCCCCTTCAGGTGAAGCTTTCTTT. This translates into CAISESPSGEAFF.

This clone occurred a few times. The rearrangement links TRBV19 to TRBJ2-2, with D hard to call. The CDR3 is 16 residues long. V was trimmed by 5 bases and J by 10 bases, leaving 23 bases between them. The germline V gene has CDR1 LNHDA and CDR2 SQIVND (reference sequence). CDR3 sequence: CASSPPGGSLVAELFF. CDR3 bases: TGTGCCAGTAGTCCACCTGGCGGCTCCTTAGTCGCGGAGCTGTTTTTT.

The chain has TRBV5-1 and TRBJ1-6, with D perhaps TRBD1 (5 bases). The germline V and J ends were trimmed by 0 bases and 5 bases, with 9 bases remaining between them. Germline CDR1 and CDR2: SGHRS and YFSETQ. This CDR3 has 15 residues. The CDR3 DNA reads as TGCGCCAGCAGCTTGGGACAGATTAATAATTCACCCCTCCACTTT. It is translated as CASSLGQINNSPLHF.

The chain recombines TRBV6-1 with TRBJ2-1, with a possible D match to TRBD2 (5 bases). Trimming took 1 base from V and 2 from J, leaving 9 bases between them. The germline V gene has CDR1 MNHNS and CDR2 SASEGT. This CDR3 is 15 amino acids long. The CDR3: CASSEESGTYNEQFF. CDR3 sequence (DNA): TGTGCCAGCAGTGAAGAGAGCGGAACCTACAATGAGCAGTTCTTC.

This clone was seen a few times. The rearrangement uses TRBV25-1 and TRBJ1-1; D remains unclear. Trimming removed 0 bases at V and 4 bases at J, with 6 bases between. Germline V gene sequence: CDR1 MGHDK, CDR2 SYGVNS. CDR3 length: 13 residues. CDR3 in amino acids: CASSEYRGTEAFF. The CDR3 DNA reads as TGTGCCAGCAGTGAATACAGAGGCACTGAAGCTTTCTTT.

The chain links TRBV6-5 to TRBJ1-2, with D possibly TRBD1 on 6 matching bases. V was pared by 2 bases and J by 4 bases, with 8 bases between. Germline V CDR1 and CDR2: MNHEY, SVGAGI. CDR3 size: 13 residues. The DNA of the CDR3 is TGTGCCAGCAGTTACCCCAGGGGCTATGGCTACACCTTC. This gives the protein CASSYPRGYGYTF.

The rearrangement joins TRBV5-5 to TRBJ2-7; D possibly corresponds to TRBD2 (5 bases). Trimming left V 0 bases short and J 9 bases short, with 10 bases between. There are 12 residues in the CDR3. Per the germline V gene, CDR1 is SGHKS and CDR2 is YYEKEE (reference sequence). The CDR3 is CASSLGGWPQYF. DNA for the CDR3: TGTGCCAGCAGCTTGGGCGGGTGGCCGCAGTACTTC.

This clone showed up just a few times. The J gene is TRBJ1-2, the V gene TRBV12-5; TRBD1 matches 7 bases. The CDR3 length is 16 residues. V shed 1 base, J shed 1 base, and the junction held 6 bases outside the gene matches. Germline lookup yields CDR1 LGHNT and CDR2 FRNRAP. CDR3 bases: TGTGCTAGTGGTTTGGAAGGACAGGTCCTTAACTATGGCTACACCTTC. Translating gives CASGLEGQVLNYGYTF.

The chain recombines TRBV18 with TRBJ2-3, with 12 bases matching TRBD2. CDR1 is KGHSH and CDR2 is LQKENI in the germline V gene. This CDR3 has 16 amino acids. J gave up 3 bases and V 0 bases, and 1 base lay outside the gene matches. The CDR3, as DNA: TGTGCCAGCTCACCACCCACTAGCGGGGGGACAGATACGCAGTATTTT. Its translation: CASSPPTSGGTDTQYF.

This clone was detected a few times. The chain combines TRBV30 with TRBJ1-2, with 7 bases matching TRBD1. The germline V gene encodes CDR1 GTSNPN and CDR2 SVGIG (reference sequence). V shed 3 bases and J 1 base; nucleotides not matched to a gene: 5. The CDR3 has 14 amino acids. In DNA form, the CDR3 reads TGTGCCTGGAGACCAGGGGGAGGTAACTATGGCTACACCTTC. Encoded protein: CAWRPGGGNYGYTF.

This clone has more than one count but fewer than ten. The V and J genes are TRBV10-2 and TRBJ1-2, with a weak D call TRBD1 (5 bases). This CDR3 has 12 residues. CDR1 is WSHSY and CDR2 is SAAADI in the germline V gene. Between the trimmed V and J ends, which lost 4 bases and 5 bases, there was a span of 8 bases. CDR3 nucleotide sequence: TGCGCCAGCAGTGGGACATCTTATGGCTACACCTTC. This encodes CASSGTSYGYTF.